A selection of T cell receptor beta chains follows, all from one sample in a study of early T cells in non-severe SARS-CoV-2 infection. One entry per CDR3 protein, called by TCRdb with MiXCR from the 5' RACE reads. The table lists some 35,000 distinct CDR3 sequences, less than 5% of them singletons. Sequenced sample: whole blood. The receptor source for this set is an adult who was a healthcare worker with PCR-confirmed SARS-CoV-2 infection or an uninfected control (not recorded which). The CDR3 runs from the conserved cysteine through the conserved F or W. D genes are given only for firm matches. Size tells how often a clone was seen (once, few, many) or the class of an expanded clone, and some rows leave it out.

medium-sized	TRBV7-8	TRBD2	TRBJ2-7	CASSIQPGLDYEQYF	TGTGCCAGCAGCATTCAACCGGGACTAGACTACGAGCAGTACTTC
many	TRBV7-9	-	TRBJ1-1	CASSLGPGLTEAFF	TGTGCCAGCAGCTTAGGCCCGGGTCTTACTGAAGCTTTCTTT
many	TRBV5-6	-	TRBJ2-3	CASSRRQVSTDTQYF	TGTGCCAGCAGCAGAAGACAGGTCAGCACAGATACGCAGTATTTT
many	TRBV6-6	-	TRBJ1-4	CASSSPQAGGKLFF	TGTGCCAGCAGTTCCCCTCAGGCTGGAGGAAAACTGTTTTTT
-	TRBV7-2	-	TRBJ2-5	CASSPLGRGLETQYF	TGTGCCAGCAGCCCTCTAGGGCGGGGGCTGGAGACCCAGTACTTC
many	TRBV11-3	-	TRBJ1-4	CASSSPGPTREKLFF	TGTGCCAGCAGTTCTCCGGGACCGACCCGAGAAAAACTGTTTTTT
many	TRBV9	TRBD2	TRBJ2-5	CASSVEAGRETQYF	TGTGCCAGCAGCGTAGAGGCCGGGAGGGAGACCCAGTACTTC
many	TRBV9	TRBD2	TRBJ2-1	CASSAKAGREGRNEQFF	TGTGCCAGCAGCGCCAAGGCAGGGCGGGAGGGCCGGAATGAGCAGTTCTTC
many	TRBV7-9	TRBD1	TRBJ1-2	CASSRSRDRGNYGYTF	TGTGCCAGCAGCCGAAGCCGGGACAGGGGGAACTATGGCTACACCTTC
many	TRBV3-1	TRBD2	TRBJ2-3	CASSQGGGTQYF	TGTGCCAGCAGCCAAGGCGGGGGTACGCAGTATTTT
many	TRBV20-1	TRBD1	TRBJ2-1	CRPRGTGGHEQFF	TGCAGACCCCGGGGGACAGGGGGCCATGAGCAGTTCTTC
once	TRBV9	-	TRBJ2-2	CASSVVGSGELFF	TGTGCCAGCAGCGTTGTAGGTTCGGGGGAGCTGTTTTTT
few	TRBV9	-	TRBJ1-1	CASSVDPGAREAFF	TGTGCCAGCAGCGTAGATCCGGGCGCCCGGGAAGCTTTCTTT
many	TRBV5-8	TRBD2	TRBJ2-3	CASSKGTSGISDTQYF	TGTGCCAGCAGCAAGGGGACTAGCGGGATCTCAGATACGCAGTATTTT
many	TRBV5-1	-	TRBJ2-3	CASSLRNTGTDTQYF	TGCGCCAGCAGCTTGCGGAATACTGGCACAGATACGCAGTATTTT
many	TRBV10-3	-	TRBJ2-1	CAISETPNNEQFF	TGTGCCATCAGTGAGACACCTAACAATGAGCAGTTCTTC
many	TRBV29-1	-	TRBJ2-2	CSVYTPRGDTGELFF	TGCAGCGTTTACACGCCGAGAGGCGACACCGGGGAGCTGTTTTTT
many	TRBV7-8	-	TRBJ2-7	CASSLAPVGGSVEQYF	TGTGCCAGCAGCTTAGCCCCTGTGGGGGGAAGTGTTGAGCAGTACTTC
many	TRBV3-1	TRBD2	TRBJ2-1	CASSQRLADEQFF	TGTGCCAGCAGCCAAAGACTAGCGGATGAGCAGTTCTTC
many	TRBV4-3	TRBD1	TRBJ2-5	CASTPGQPISETQYF	TGCGCCAGCACTCCGGGACAGCCGATTAGTGAGACCCAGTACTTC
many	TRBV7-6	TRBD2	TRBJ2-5	CASSLGAWTSGRKETQYF	TGTGCCAGCAGCTTAGGAGCTTGGACTAGCGGGAGGAAAGAGACCCAGTACTTC
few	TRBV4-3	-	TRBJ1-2	CASSQAPGTNYGYTF	TGCGCCAGCAGCCAAGCCCCAGGGACTAACTATGGCTACACCTTC
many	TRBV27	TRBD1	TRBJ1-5	CASSSQGANQPQHF	TGTGCCAGCAGTTCCCAGGGGGCAAATCAGCCCCAGCATTTT
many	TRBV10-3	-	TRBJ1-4	CAISESGTGEKLFF	TGTGCCATCAGTGAGTCAGGGACCGGTGAAAAACTGTTTTTT
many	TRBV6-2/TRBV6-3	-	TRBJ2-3	CASSLTTEPSTDTQYF	TGTGCCAGCAGTTTAACCACGGAACCTAGCACAGATACGCAGTATTTT
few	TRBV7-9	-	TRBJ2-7	CASSLGRASYEQYF	TGTGCCAGCAGCTTAGGGCGGGCCTCCTACGAGCAGTACTTC
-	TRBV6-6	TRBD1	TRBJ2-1	CASRSTGGNEQFF	TGTGCCAGCAGATCGACAGGGGGAAATGAGCAGTTCTTC
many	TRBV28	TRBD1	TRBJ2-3	CASSTQTGGADTQYF	TGTGCCAGCAGTACTCAGACAGGGGGCGCAGATACGCAGTATTTT
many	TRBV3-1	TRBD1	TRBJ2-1	CASSYRGRSYNEQFF	TGTGCCAGCAGCTACAGGGGTAGGTCCTACAATGAGCAGTTCTTC
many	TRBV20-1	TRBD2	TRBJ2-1	CSAPGLPGLAGRNEQFF	TGCAGTGCTCCGGGTCTTCCGGGACTAGCGGGAAGAAATGAGCAGTTCTTC
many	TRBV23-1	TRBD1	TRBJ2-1	CASSQSGQVNNEQFF	TGCGCCAGCAGTCAATCGGGACAGGTCAACAATGAGCAGTTCTTC
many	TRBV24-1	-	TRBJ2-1	CATREQGRNNEQFF	TGTGCCACCAGAGAACAGGGCCGGAACAATGAGCAGTTCTTC
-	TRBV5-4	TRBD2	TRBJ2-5	CASSRTSGTQETQYF	TGTGCCAGCAGCAGGACTAGCGGGACCCAAGAGACCCAGTACTTC